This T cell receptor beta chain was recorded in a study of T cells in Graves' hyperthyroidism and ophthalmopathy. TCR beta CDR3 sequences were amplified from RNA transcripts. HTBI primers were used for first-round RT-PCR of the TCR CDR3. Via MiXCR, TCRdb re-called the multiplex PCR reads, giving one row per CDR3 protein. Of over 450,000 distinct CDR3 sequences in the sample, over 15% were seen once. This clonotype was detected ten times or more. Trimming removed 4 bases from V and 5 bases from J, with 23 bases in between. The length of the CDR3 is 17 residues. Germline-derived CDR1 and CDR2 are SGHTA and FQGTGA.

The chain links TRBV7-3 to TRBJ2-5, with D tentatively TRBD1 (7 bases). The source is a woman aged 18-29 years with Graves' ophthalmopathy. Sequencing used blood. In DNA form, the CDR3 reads TGTGCCAGCAGCTCTACAGGGGCCCTTGGCCGGGGGGAGACCCAGTACTTC. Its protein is CASSSTGALGRGETQYF. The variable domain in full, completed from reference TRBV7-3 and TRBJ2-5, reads GAGVSQTPSNKVTEKGKYVELRCDPISGHTALYWYRQSLGQGPEFLIYFQGTGAADDSGLPNDRFFAVRPEGSVSTLKIQRTERGDSAVYLCASSSTGALGRGETQYFGPGTRLLVL.